This TCR beta chain was retrieved from a study of blood T cell repertoires in COVID-19. The CDR3 loop spans 14 amino acids. V was clipped by 4 bases and J by 4 bases, with 13 bases between them. Germline loops: CDR1 SGHRS, CDR2 YFSETQ. Generated by immunoSEQ multiplex PCR, the TCRdb table keeps only in-frame clones and is missing some. The repertoire holds 35,000 to 50,000 clones, with about 90% as singletons. Sequences were obtained from peripheral blood. This receptor was taken from a man aged 45 to 65 with active COVID-19. The chain links TRBV5-1 to TRBJ2-3, with D maybe TRBD1 (6 bases). The CDR3 protein is CASSRGQLADTQYF. CDR3 sequence (DNA): TGCGCCAGCAGCCGAGGACAGCTCGCAGATACGCAGTATTTT.